The 9 T cell receptor beta chains below all came from one sample that was sequenced in a study of blood T cell repertoires in COVID-19. The assay was immunoSEQ multiplex PCR, and TCRdb's table has in-frame clones only and misses some. Seen here are approximately 290,000 clones, approximately 86% observed once, and the top ten hold roughly 0.87%. The source material was peripheral blood. Source of these receptors: a human donor with COVID-19, enrolled during active disease. The donor label of this sample is uncertain.

The rearrangement joins TRBV19 to TRBJ1-1; D is uncertain. Germline CDR1 LNHDA, CDR2 SQIVND (reference sequence). CDR3 length: 11 residues. V lost 6 bases and J 3 bases, leaving 5 bases between the germline ends. CDR3 region: CASSFHTEAFF. The DNA for the CDR3 is TGTGCCAGTAGCTTTCACACTGAAGCTTTCTTT.

The chain joins TRBV5-6 to TRBJ2-7; 9 bases map to TRBD2. The junction had 4 bases not matched to a gene; V was cut back by 6 bases and J by 0 bases. Germline V gives CDR1 SGHDT, CDR2 YYEEEE. This CDR3 comprises 14 residues. This CDR3 is CASNSGRNSYEQYF. The CDR3, as DNA: TGTGCCAGCAACAGCGGGAGGAACTCCTACGAGCAGTACTTC.

This chain uses TRBV28 with TRBJ2-2; D is uncertain. The CDR3 is 13 residues long. Germline CDR1 and CDR2: MDHEN and SYDVKM. The germline V and J ends were trimmed by 4 bases and 1 base, with 4 bases remaining between them. This CDR3 is CASSSQNTGELFF. In DNA form, the CDR3 reads TGTGCCAGCAGTTCCCAGAACACCGGGGAGCTGTTTTTT.

The chain employs TRBV5-1 and TRBJ1-1; D may be TRBD1 (5 bases). The CDR3 has 15 residues. The V and J ends lost 4 bases and 6 bases respectively, with 19 bases between them. Per germline, CDR1 SGHRS and CDR2 YFSETQ. DNA of the CDR3: TGCGCCAGCAGCCTCCCGGGGGTCCGCGGGCCTGAAGCTTTCTTT. Translation gives CASSLPGVRGPEAFF.

The CDR3, as DNA: TGTGCCAGCAGCCCGGGGCCACAGGGAAGCACAGATACGCAGTATTTT. As protein: CASSPGPQGSTDTQYF. The rearrangement uses TRBV5-6 and TRBJ2-3; D possibly corresponds to TRBD1 (6 bases). The V end was cut by 4 bases, the J end by 0 bases, with 15 bases between. Germline CDR1 SGHDT, CDR2 YYEEEE. The CDR3 runs 16 residues.

The CDR3 is CASGWTVGDSPLHF. In DNA form, the CDR3 reads TGTGCTAGTGGTTGGACGGTAGGGGATTCACCCCTCCACTTT. The rearrangement uses TRBV12-5 and TRBJ1-6, with a tentative D call TRBD1 (5 bases). The V and J ends lost 4 bases and 8 bases respectively, with 12 bases between them. The CDR3 spans 14 residues. Germline V gene data show CDR1 as LGHNT and CDR2 as FRNRAP.

The chain employs TRBV5-1 and TRBJ2-1; 8 bases fit TRBD2. This CDR3 has 17 residues. The junction had 9 bases not matched to a gene; V was cut back by 0 bases and J by 4 bases. Germline V lookup: CDR1 SGHRS, CDR2 YFSETQ. Here the CDR3 DNA reads TGCGCCAGCAGCTTGGGTCCCCCGGGACTAGGGTACAATGAGCAGTTCTTC. This translates into CASSLGPPGLGYNEQFF. The full variable domain, its missing parts supplied by reference TRBV5-1 and TRBJ2-1, is KAGVTQTPRYLIKTRGQQVTLSCSPISGHRSVSWYQQTPGQGLQFLFEYFSETQRNKGNFPGRFSGRQFSNSRSEMNVSTLELGDSALYLCASSLGPPGLGYNEQFFGPGTRLTVL.

The rearrangement links TRBV28 to TRBJ1-6; TRBD1 might be the D (5 bases). Trimming removed 2 bases at V and 6 bases at J, with 8 bases between. The germline CDR1 and CDR2 sequences are MDHEN and SYDVKM. This CDR3 region has 14 residues. The CDR3 DNA sequence: TGTGCCAGCAGTTTAGCAGGGTTTAATTCACCCCTCCACTTT. It specifies CASSLAGFNSPLHF. Full variable domain (missing parts from reference TRBV28 and TRBJ1-6): DVKVTQSSRYLVKRTGEKVFLECVQDMDHENMFWYRQDPGLGLRLIYFSYDVKMKEKGDIPEGYSVSREKKERFSLILESASTNQTSMYLCASSLAGFNSPLHFGNGTRLTVT.

This chain connects TRBV30 to TRBJ2-1, with TRBD2 matching 11 bases. The V and J ends lost 0 bases and 5 bases, in that order; junction bases with no gene match: 3. Looked up from germline, CDR1 is GTSNPN and CDR2 is SVGIG (reference sequence). CDR3 size: 15 residues. CDR3 nucleotides: TGTGCCTGGAGTGTCGGACTAGCGGGTCACAATGAGCAGTTCTTC. This codes for CAWSVGLAGHNEQFF.